This record concerns one T cell receptor (beta chain) sequence. These data come from a study of technical replicates of blood from a handful of donors. TCRdb keeps only in-frame clones here, not all; method: immunoSEQ multiplex PCR. The data show roughly 76,000 clones, 94% seen once. The ends lost 5 bases at V and 6 bases at J; junction bases unmatched: 3. Germline V CDR1 and CDR2: MNHEY, SVGAGI. The CDR3 sequence is 14 residues long. The chain joins TRBV6-5 to TRBJ1-4; 10 positions agree with TRBD1. Source material: T cells isolated from PBMCs. The TCR was taken from a human donor in good health. The DNA for the CDR3 is TGTGCCAGCAGTCGCGGGACAGGGGATGAAAAACTGTTTTTT. Translating gives CASSRGTGDEKLFF.